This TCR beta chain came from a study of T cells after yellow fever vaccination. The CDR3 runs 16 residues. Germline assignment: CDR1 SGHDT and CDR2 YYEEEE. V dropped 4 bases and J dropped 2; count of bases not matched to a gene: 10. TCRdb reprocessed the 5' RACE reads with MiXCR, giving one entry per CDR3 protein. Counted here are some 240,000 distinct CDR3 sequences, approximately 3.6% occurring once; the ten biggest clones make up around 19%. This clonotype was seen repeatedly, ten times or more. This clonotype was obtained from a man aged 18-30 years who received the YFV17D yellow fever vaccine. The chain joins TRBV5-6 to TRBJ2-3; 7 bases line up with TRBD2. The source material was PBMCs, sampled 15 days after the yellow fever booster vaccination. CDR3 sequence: CASSLGLSSNTDTQYF. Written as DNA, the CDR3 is TGTGCCAGCAGCCTGGGACTATCGTCGAACACAGATACGCAGTATTTT.